This T cell receptor beta chain comes out of a study of T cell repertoires in cytomegalovirus infection. Study information: Signatures in public TCR beta sequences pointed to both CMV infection and matching HLA type.

Study-level results: Accumulated public TCR beta family frequency recognized individuals carrying CMV together with the relevant HLA. The ex vivo response was dominated by HLA-C-restricted CMV-specific TCR beta clonotypes.

TCRdb analysed the reads with MiXCR anew, one entry per CDR3 protein. The sample includes under 200,000 distinct CDR3 sequences, roughly 17% seen only once; the top ten take under 20%. On this clonotype: Its antigen remains unidentified.

This receptor was obtained from a human donor in good health (CMV status not recorded). Some clones in this sample may be carry-over from other donors' samples. Sequenced input: CD8+ T cells from PBMCs.

The CDR3 DNA follows: TGTGCCAGTGCCGCGGGAGCAGATACGCAGTATTTT. It is translated as CASAAGADTQYF. This chain links TRBV19 with TRBJ2-3; 7 bases fit TRBD2. The CDR3 has 12 amino acids. J was trimmed by 4 bases and V by 8 bases; bases with no gene match: 3. Germline-derived CDR1 and CDR2 are LNHDA and SQIVND (reference sequence).